Shown below are 10 T cell receptor beta chains from a single sample sequenced in a study of blood T cell repertoires in COVID-19. Method: immunoSEQ multiplex PCR; TCRdb's copy keeps in-frame clones and lacks some. The sample has some 60,000 clones, around 87% seen once. Sequenced input: peripheral blood. These receptors were obtained from a human donor with active COVID-19. The donor label of this sample is uncertain.

The CDR3 DNA reads TGTGCCAGCAGTGATAACGGGTTTTACACTGAAGCTTTCTTT. Translated: CASSDNGFYTEAFF. The V call is TRBV6-1, the J call TRBJ1-1; D not certain. Germline CDR1 reads MNHNS; CDR2 reads SASEGT. This CDR3 has 14 amino acids. Trimming shortened V by 3 bases and J by 3 bases, and 11 bases separated the two germline ends.

V and J are TRBV7-6 and TRBJ1-1; 7 positions match TRBD1. CDR1 is SGHVS and CDR2 is FNYEAQ in the germline V gene. The V and J ends lost 3 bases and 0 bases, in that order; junction bases with no gene match: 1. The length of the CDR3 is 14 residues. Written as DNA, the CDR3 is TGTGCCAGCAGCTTCGACAGGGTGAACACTGAAGCTTTCTTT. Translation: CASSFDRVNTEAFF.

The gene calls are TRBV12-3 or TRBV12-4 and TRBJ1-5; D may be TRBD1 (6 bases). Trimming pared 6 bases from V and 5 bases from J, leaving 11 bases between. The CDR3 spans 13 residues. The CDR3 loop is CASRTGSHQPQHF. The CDR3 DNA is TGTGCCAGCAGGACAGGTAGTCATCAGCCCCAGCATTTT.

J is TRBJ2-3 and V is TRBV2; D gene ambiguous. This CDR3 region has 11 residues. Between the trimmed V and J ends, which lost 5 bases and 5 bases, there was a span of 5 bases. Germline-derived CDR1 and CDR2 are SNHLY and FYNNEI. The CDR3 DNA reads as TGTGCCAGCAGTCCCCTAGATACGCAGTATTTT. Translating gives CASSPLDTQYF.

The rearrangement joins TRBV5-1 to TRBJ2-7; TRBD2 agrees at 11 bases. The CDR3 covers 16 residues. The V and J ends lost 4 bases and 6 bases, in that order; junction bases with no gene match: 12. Germline-derived CDR1 and CDR2 are SGHRS and YFSETQ. CDR3: CASSPRGSGRASEQYF. CDR3 sequence (DNA): TGCGCCAGCAGCCCCCGGGGTAGCGGGAGGGCCAGCGAGCAGTACTTC.

CDR3 in amino acids: CSVDTGGYEQYF. CDR3 bases: TGCAGCGTTGACACAGGGGGCTACGAGCAGTACTTC. The gene calls are TRBV29-1 and TRBJ2-7; the match to TRBD1 covers 8 bases. The V segment lost 3 bases and the J segment 3 bases; nucleotides outside the gene matches: 1. The CDR3 is made up of 12 amino acids. From germline, CDR1 is SQVTM and CDR2 ANQGSEA.

This clone was recorded a few times. The chain couples TRBV27 to TRBJ1-2; TRBD1 aligns across 7 bases. Trimming removed 6 bases from V and 0 bases from J; junction bases left unmatched: 10. Germline lookup yields CDR1 MNHEY and CDR2 SMNVEV (reference sequence). The CDR3 runs to 16 residues. Written as DNA, the CDR3 is TGTGCCAGCAGAGTAGGCGGGACAGATTCTAACTATGGCTACACCTTC. It translates to CASRVGGTDSNYGYTF.

The chain carries TRBV19 and TRBJ2-7; D possibly corresponds to TRBD1 (5 bases). This CDR3 is 14 amino acids long. CDR1 and CDR2 (germline): LNHDA, SQIVND (reference sequence). V was trimmed by 3 bases and J by 5 bases, leaving 14 bases between them. The CDR3: CASSIWWGRDEQYF. The CDR3 DNA reads as TGTGCCAGTAGTATTTGGTGGGGCCGGGACGAGCAGTACTTC.

This clone was detected once. The gene calls are TRBV9 and TRBJ1-6, with TRBD1 identical over 7 bases. V lost 3 bases to trimming and J lost 9 bases; unmatched junction nucleotides: 9. The CDR3 has 15 residues. Germline CDR1 SGDLS, CDR2 YYNGEE. CDR3 amino acids: CASSGGEGAGSPLHF. CDR3 in DNA: TGTGCCAGCAGCGGAGGAGAGGGGGCTGGTTCACCCCTCCACTTT.

The CDR3 region has the DNA TGTGCCTGGAGTAAGGGGCAGCCCCAGCATTTT. Protein product: CAWSKGQPQHF. The gene calls are TRBV30 and TRBJ1-5, with a weak D call TRBD1 (5 bases). Germline V gene lookup returns CDR1 GTSNPN and CDR2 SVGIG (reference sequence). V lost 2 bases and J 7 bases, leaving 6 bases between the germline ends. The CDR3 is 11 amino acids.